Given below is one TCR beta chain in context. Sequencing was performed with immunoSEQ multiplex PCR; in TCRdb, only in-frame clones are kept and a portion is missing. The sample has tens of thousands of clones; roughly 91% are singletons. The sample belongs to a study of T cell changes during pregnancy in multiple sclerosis. Germline CDR1 and CDR2: LNHDA and SQIVND (reference sequence). The CDR3 is 16 amino acids. Trimming took off 8 bases at V and 4 bases at J, with 18 bases between the two ends. The chain has TRBV19 and TRBJ2-6, with D possibly matching TRBD2 (6 bases). The TCR was taken from a female donor with multiple sclerosis, enrolled in a pregnancy study. The sample here was peripheral blood, taken before pregnancy. The CDR3 spells CASGGGDPSGANVLTF. Here the CDR3 DNA reads TGTGCCAGTGGCGGAGGGGACCCTTCCGGGGCCAACGTCCTGACTTTC.